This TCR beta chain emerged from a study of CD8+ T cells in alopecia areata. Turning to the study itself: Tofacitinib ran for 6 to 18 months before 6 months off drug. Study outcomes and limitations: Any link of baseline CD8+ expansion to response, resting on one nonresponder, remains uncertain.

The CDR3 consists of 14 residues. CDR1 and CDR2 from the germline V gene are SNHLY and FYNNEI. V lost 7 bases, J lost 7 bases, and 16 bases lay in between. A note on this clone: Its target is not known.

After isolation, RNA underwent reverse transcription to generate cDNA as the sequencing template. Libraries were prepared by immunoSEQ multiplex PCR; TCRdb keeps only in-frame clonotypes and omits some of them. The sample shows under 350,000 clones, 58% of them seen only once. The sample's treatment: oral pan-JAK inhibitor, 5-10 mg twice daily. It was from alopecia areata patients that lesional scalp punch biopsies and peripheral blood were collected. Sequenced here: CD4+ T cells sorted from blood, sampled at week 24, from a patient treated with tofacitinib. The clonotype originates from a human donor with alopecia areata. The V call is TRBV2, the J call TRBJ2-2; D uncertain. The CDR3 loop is CASKENPASGELFF. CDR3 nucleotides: TGTGCCAGCAAGGAAAACCCGGCGAGCGGGGAGCTGTTTTTT.